A single sample is the source of the 5 T cell receptor beta chains below, sequenced in a study of radiation and T cells in renal cell carcinoma. Here immunoSEQ multiplex PCR was the method, and the copy in TCRdb shows in-frame clones only, minus some. Among tens of thousands of clones listed, 70% to 90% were seen once. Time point indicated: blood 4 weeks post-SBRT, at nephrectomy. Treatment described: 15 Gy SBRT to primary tumor, nephrectomy 4 weeks later. This specimen was blood, taken from a patient whose treatment included radiotherapy and nephrectomy. The receptor source for this set is a woman aged 70-85 years with renal cell carcinoma.

The chain links TRBV7-8 to TRBJ2-5; tentative D call: TRBD1 (6 bases). This CDR3 spans 14 amino acids. The V end lost 4 bases, the J end lost 5 bases, and 14 bases lay between the germline ends. Germline V gene data show CDR1 as SGHVS and CDR2 as FQNEAQ. CDR3 loop: CASSSRQARETQYF. As DNA, the CDR3 is TGTGCCAGCAGCTCCCGACAGGCGCGGGAGACCCAGTACTTC.

This chain joins TRBV30 and TRBJ1-2; D unclear. The CDR3 is 11 residues long. CDR1 GTSNPN and CDR2 SVGIG come from the germline V gene (reference sequence). V was clipped by 7 bases and J by 8 bases, with 14 bases between them. CDR3 coding DNA: TGTGCCTTCCTGGGTGGGTCCGGCTACACCTTC. This sequence encodes CAFLGGSGYTF.

V and J are TRBV10-2 and TRBJ2-3; no reliable D call. The CDR3 loop spans 17 amino acids. Germline CDR1 reads WSHSY; CDR2 reads SAAADI. Trimming stripped 2 bases from V and 0 bases from J, with 15 bases between. The CDR3 DNA reads as TGCGCCAGCAGTGAGGTATCCCTGGCAGCGAGCACAGATACGCAGTATTTT. It specifies CASSEVSLAASTDTQYF.

As DNA, the CDR3 is TGTGCCAGCAGCGGCCTGAATGAAAAACTGTTTTTT. Translated: CASSGLNEKLFF. V and J are TRBV27 and TRBJ1-4; the D is unclear. The CDR3 sequence is 12 residues long. Trimming took 6 bases from V and 5 from J, leaving 7 bases between them. From germline, CDR1 is MNHEY and CDR2 SMNVEV (reference sequence). Filled out from reference TRBV27 and TRBJ1-4, the complete variable domain reads EAQVTQNPRYLITVTGKKLTVTCSQNMNHEYMSWYRQDPGLGLRQIYYSMNVEVTDKGDVPEGYKVSRKEKRNFPLILESPSPNQTSLYFCASSGLNEKLFFGSGTQLSVL.

The V call is TRBV21-1, the J call TRBJ2-7. TRBV21-1 is an annotated pseudogene. The CDR3 has 14 amino acids. The CDR3 DNA follows: TGTGCCAGCAGCAAAAAACCCTCCTACATCAAGCAGTACTTC. It is translated as CASSKKPSYIKQYF.